This TCR beta chain is from a study of control samples from healthy donors and cancer patients (TCRdb year 2020). Library preparation employed the immunoSEQ multiplex PCR assay. TCRdb re-hosts the immuneACCESS table, in-frame sequences only. Its copies lack some clones; in the studies checked, an unresolved V gene accounts for under half of them, and the cause for the rest is not known. The sample table lists some 30,000 clones, around nine tenths of them with a count of one. The top ten hold approximately 4% of the sample. The CDR3 runs 13 amino acids, cysteine and phenylalanine included. Just the 39-base CDR3 DNA is kept, in frame starting at base 1. Trimming at the junction amounts to 5 bases on V and 4 bases on J, and the germline ends lie 9 bases apart. CDR1 and CDR2 were assigned from the germline V gene as SGHTA and FQGNSA. Worth noting for this clone: The specificity of this receptor is unknown. No base quality values were provided; no much bigger clone lies one nucleotide off.

The sequence joins TRBV7-2 to TRBJ1-3; the D gene cannot be named for sure. The TCR comes from a female donor with melanoma. The sequenced material came from formalin-fixed, paraffin-embedded tissue. CDR3 protein: CASSVLRGNTIYF. The nucleotides are TGTGCCAGCAGCGTTCTACGCGGAAACACCATATATTTT.